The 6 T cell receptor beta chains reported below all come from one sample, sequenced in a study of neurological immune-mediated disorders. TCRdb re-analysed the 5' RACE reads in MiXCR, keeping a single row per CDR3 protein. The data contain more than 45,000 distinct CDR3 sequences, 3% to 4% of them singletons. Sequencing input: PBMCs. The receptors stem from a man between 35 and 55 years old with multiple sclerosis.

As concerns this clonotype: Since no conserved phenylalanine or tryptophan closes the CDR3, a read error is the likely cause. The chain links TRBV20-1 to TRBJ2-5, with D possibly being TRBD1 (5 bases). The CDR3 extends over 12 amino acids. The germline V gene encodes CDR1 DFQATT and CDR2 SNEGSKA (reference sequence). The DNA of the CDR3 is TGTAGCCCCAGGGCAGCACAAGAGACCCAGTACTAC. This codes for CSPRAAQETQYY.

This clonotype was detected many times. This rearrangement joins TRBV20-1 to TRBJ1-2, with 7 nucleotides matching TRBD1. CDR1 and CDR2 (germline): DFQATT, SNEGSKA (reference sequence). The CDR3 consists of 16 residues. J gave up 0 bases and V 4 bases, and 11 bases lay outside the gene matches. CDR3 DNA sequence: TGCAGTGCTATTCGACAGGGATCGGGTTCTAACTATGGCTACACCTTC. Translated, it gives CSAIRQGSGSNYGYTF.

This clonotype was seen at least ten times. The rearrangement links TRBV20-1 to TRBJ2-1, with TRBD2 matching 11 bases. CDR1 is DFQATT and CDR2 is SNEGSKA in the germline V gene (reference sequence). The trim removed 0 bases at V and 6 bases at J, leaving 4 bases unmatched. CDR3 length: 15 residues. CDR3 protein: CSARENSGGGNEQFF. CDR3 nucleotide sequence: TGCAGTGCTAGAGAGAATAGCGGGGGGGGCAATGAGCAGTTCTTC.

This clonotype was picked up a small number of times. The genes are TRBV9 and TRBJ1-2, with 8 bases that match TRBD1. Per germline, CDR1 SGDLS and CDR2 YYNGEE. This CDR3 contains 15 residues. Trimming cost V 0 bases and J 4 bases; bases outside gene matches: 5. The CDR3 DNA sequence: TGTGCCAGCAGCGTAGGACGACAGGGGATCTATGGCTACACCTTC. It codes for CASSVGRQGIYGYTF.

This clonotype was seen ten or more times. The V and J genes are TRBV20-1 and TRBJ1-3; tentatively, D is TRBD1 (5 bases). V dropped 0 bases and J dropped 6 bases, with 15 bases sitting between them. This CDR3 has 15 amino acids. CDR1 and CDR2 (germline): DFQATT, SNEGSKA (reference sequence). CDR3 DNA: TGCAGTGCTAGAGATTACGGCAGGGAGTCAAACACCATATATTTT. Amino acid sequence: CSARDYGRESNTIYF.

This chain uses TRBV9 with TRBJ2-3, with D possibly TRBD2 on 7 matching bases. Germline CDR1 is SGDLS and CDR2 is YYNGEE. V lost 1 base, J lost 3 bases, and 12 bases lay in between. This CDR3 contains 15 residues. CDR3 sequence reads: CASSVYRGATDTQYF. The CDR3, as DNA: TGTGCCAGCAGCGTATACCGGGGGGCTACAGATACGCAGTATTTT.